Presented here are 29 T cell receptor beta chains from one specimen sequenced in a study of PD-L1 blockade in urothelial cancer. Sequencing was performed with immunoSEQ multiplex PCR; in TCRdb, only in-frame clones are kept and a portion is missing. The sample consists of about 90,000 clones, 70% to 90% of them appearing once. The time point is: peripheral blood 6 weeks after treatment start. This specimen was PBMCs, taken around atezolizumab (anti-PD-L1) treatment. The receptor set was obtained from a man between 70 and 80 years old with urothelial cancer.

V and J are TRBV5-1 and TRBJ2-1; tentatively, D is TRBD2 (6 bases). The V gene lost 4 bases and the J gene lost 4 bases, with 21 bases spanning the gap. Germline-derived CDR1 and CDR2 are SGHRS and YFSETQ. The CDR3 is 17 amino acids. The CDR3 sequence is CASSPGGTSWGYNEQFF. Here the CDR3 DNA reads TGCGCCAGCAGCCCCGGAGGGACCTCCTGGGGATACAATGAGCAGTTCTTC.

The chain couples TRBV7-2 to TRBJ1-5, with 7 nucleotides matching TRBD1. Germline CDR1 SGHTA, CDR2 FQGNSA. The CDR3 sequence is 17 residues long. V lost 1 base to trimming and J lost 2 bases; unmatched junction nucleotides: 8. CDR3 region: CASSLERGLVGNQPQHF. In nucleotides, the CDR3 is TGTGCCAGCAGCTTAGAGAGGGGGCTGGTTGGCAATCAGCCCCAGCATTTT.

The chain carries TRBV7-2 and TRBJ2-7, with 8 bases lining up with TRBD1. V lost 6 bases and J lost 6; bases outside the gene matches: 4. The CDR3 is 12 amino acids. Germline-derived CDR1 and CDR2 are SGHTA and FQGNSA. The CDR3: CASRPDRGEQYF. Written as DNA, the CDR3 is TGTGCCAGCAGACCTGACAGGGGCGAGCAGTACTTC.

This clone has more than one count but fewer than ten. V is TRBV6-5 and J is TRBJ2-1, with TRBD1 matching over 10 bases. V shed 6 bases and J 7 bases; nucleotides not matched to a gene: 9. Germline V gene data show CDR1 as MNHEY and CDR2 as SVGAGI. The CDR3 loop spans 15 amino acids. DNA of the CDR3: TGTGCCAGCAGAAACTCGGGACAGGGGACTAATGAGCAGTTCTTC. Translating gives CASRNSGQGTNEQFF.

The chain joins TRBV6-1 to TRBJ1-5; D ambiguous. Germline CDR1 is MNHNS and CDR2 is SASEGT. This CDR3 has 18 residues. V gave up 4 bases and J gave up 0 bases, with 19 bases separating them. The CDR3 sequence is CASSAPPADTYSNQPQHF. DNA of the CDR3: TGTGCCAGCAGTGCTCCCCCGGCAGACACATATAGCAATCAGCCCCAGCATTTT.

The V call is TRBV9, the J call TRBJ1-4; 8 bases map to TRBD1. The ends lost 3 bases at V and 7 bases at J; junction bases unmatched: 11. CDR3 length equals 16 residues. Germline V gives CDR1 SGDLS, CDR2 YYNGEE. This chain's CDR3 is CASSAGTTGGSEKLFF. In nucleotides, the CDR3 is TGTGCCAGCAGCGCGGGAACCACAGGGGGTAGTGAAAAACTGTTTTTT.

The gene calls are TRBV15 and TRBJ2-2; D not resolved. With 1 base removed from V and 9 bases from J, the gap between germline ends came to 9 bases. CDR3 length: 13 residues. Looked up from germline, CDR1 is LNHNV and CDR2 is YYDKDF (reference sequence). CDR3: CATSRAGTWELFF. CDR3 bases: TGTGCCACCAGCAGAGCGGGTACTTGGGAGCTGTTTTTT.

The V gene is TRBV7-3, the J gene TRBJ2-3; 9 nucleotides line up with TRBD2. The CDR3 has 16 amino acids. Trimming took 5 bases from V and 3 from J; bases not matched to a gene: 9. The germline CDR1 and CDR2 sequences are SGHTA and FQGTGA. The CDR3: CASSPLGAGGTDTQYF. The CDR3 DNA follows: TGTGCCAGCAGCCCCCTCGGAGCGGGAGGTACAGATACGCAGTATTTT.

The chain employs TRBV11-2 and TRBJ1-1, with D hard to call. With 3 bases removed from V and 5 bases from J, the gap between germline ends came to 13 bases. This CDR3 has 14 amino acids. The V gene's germline CDR1 is SGHAT and CDR2 FQNNGV. The CDR3 protein is CASSFGLASTEAFF. The CDR3 DNA reads TGTGCCAGCAGCTTTGGGTTAGCGAGTACTGAAGCTTTCTTT.

This chain links TRBV2 with TRBJ2-4, with 13 bases fitting TRBD2. Germline CDR1 and CDR2: SNHLY and FYNNEI. The trim removed 6 bases at V and 6 bases at J, leaving 5 bases unmatched. The CDR3 contains 15 residues. CDR3 region: CASRKTSGGSNIQYF. The CDR3 DNA sequence: TGTGCCAGCAGGAAGACTAGCGGGGGGTCAAACATTCAGTACTTC.

The chain links TRBV2 to TRBJ2-5, with D uncertain. Trimming removed 6 bases at V and 1 base at J, with 12 bases between. CDR3 length: 14 amino acids. Per germline, CDR1 SNHLY and CDR2 FYNNEI. The CDR3 sequence is CASRGPFSQETQYF. DNA for the CDR3: TGTGCCAGCAGGGGCCCGTTTTCCCAAGAGACCCAGTACTTC.

The genes are TRBV9 and TRBJ2-2; D remains ambiguous. V gave up 4 bases and J gave up 0 bases, with 13 bases separating them. Germline V gene sequence: CDR1 SGDLS, CDR2 YYNGEE. The CDR3 is 16 residues long. CDR3 sequence (DNA): TGTGCCAGCAGCTCTCTCAGTCTGTCGAACACCGGGGAGCTGTTTTTT. This gives the protein CASSSLSLSNTGELFF.

V gene TRBV19 combines with J gene TRBJ2-7; perhaps TRBD1 as D (5 bases). V was cut by 3 bases and J by 6 bases, with 18 bases left in between. Looked up from germline, CDR1 is LNHDA and CDR2 is SQIVND (reference sequence). This CDR3 is built from 15 residues. The CDR3 sequence is CASSMAAGLIGEQYF. CDR3 bases: TGTGCCAGTAGTATGGCAGCAGGGTTAATCGGCGAGCAGTACTTC. Using reference TRBV19 and TRBJ2-7 for the parts outside the CDR3, the full variable domain is DGGITQSPKYLFRKEGQNVTLSCEQNLNHDAMYWYRQDPGQGLRLIYYSQIVNDFQKGDIAEGYSVSREKKESFPLTVTSAQKNPTAFYLCASSMAAGLIGEQYFGPGTRLTVT.

V is TRBV4-1 and J is TRBJ2-1, with 11 bases that match TRBD2. There are 17 residues in the CDR3. Unmatched junction bases numbered 8, after V lost 1 base and J lost 6 bases. The germline V gene encodes CDR1 MGHRA and CDR2 YSYEKL. CDR3 in amino acids: CASSQAVGLAAFNEQFF. DNA for the CDR3: TGCGCCAGCAGCCAAGCCGTGGGACTAGCGGCTTTCAATGAGCAGTTCTTC.

This clone was observed once. The CDR3 reads CAISDSREGRNEQFF. The CDR3 DNA reads TGTGCCATCAGTGATTCGCGGGAGGGCCGCAATGAGCAGTTCTTC. V usage is TRBV10-3 and J usage is TRBJ2-1; 9 bases line up with TRBD2. The CDR3 is 15 amino acids. V lost 3 bases and J lost 6; bases outside the gene matches: 6. Germline CDR1 reads ENHRY; CDR2 reads SYGVKD.

This rearrangement joins TRBV19 to TRBJ1-5; D is uncertain. Germline V gene data show CDR1 as LNHDA and CDR2 as SQIVND (reference sequence). Trimming removed 6 bases from V and 2 bases from J, with 17 bases in between. The length of the CDR3 is 16 residues. The CDR3 is CASRNSMVAGNQPQHF. The CDR3 DNA follows: TGTGCCAGTAGGAACTCGATGGTTGCTGGCAATCAGCCCCAGCATTTT.

V usage is TRBV7-2 and J usage is TRBJ2-3; no reliable D call. The CDR3 runs 12 residues. The germline gives CDR1 SGHTA, CDR2 FQGNSA. V lost 4 bases to trimming and J lost 0 bases, with 2 bases between them. The CDR3 spells CASSSSTDTQYF. CDR3 nucleotide sequence: TGTGCCAGCAGCTCAAGCACAGATACGCAGTATTTT.

The V gene is TRBV11-2, the J gene TRBJ2-5, with 9 bases that match TRBD1. Germline V CDR1 and CDR2: SGHAT, FQNNGV. The CDR3 contains 13 residues. V lost 5 bases, J lost 5 bases, and 3 bases stayed unmatched. The CDR3 sequence: CASSRTGDETQYF. The CDR3 region has the DNA TGTGCCAGCAGCCGGACAGGGGATGAGACCCAGTACTTC.

The J gene is TRBJ2-2, the V gene TRBV15; 12 bases are a match to TRBD2. J was trimmed by 0 bases and V by 1 base; bases with no gene match: 3. The CDR3 consists of 18 residues. The germline V gene has CDR1 LNHNV and CDR2 YYDKDF (reference sequence). CDR3 in amino acids: CATSRAASGRANTGELFF. In nucleotides, the CDR3 is TGTGCCACCAGCAGAGCCGCTAGCGGGAGGGCGAACACCGGGGAGCTGTTTTTT.

The chain combines TRBV4-2 with TRBJ2-3, with 7 positions matching TRBD2. Germline loops: CDR1 LGHNA, CDR2 YNFKEQ. V was pared by 1 base and J by 0 bases, with 4 bases of the junction left unmatched. CDR3 length equals 16 residues. CDR3 in DNA: TGTGCCAGCAGCCAAGGAGGGAGGGTTAGCACAGATACGCAGTATTTT. It encodes CASSQGGRVSTDTQYF.

This clone was detected only once. V gene TRBV10-3 combines with J gene TRBJ2-7, with a possible D match to TRBD1 (6 bases). The V gene's germline CDR1 is ENHRY and CDR2 SYGVKD. This CDR3 has 14 residues. V lost 0 bases and J lost 7, with 13 bases in between. CDR3 bases: TGTGCCATCAGTGAGTCAATCAGGGGCAAAGAGCAGTACTTC. Amino acid sequence: CAISESIRGKEQYF.

The J gene is TRBJ2-5, the V gene TRBV5-1, with a tentative D call TRBD2 (5 bases). CDR3 length: 13 amino acids. Germline CDR1 and CDR2: SGHRS and YFSETQ. The V and J ends lost 2 bases and 3 bases respectively, with 8 bases between them. CDR3 coding DNA: TGCGCCAGCAGCTTAGGAGCGGAAGAGACCCAGTACTTC. This encodes CASSLGAEETQYF.

The rearrangement links TRBV9 to TRBJ2-1; D might be TRBD1 (6 bases). The CDR3 totals 14 residues. V dropped 4 bases and J dropped 9 bases, with 17 bases sitting between them. Germline V gene lookup returns CDR1 SGDLS and CDR2 YYNGEE. CDR3 nucleotide sequence: TGTGCCAGCAGCCCCCGGGCAGGGGAAGGTGAGCAGTTCTTC. The encoded protein is CASSPRAGEGEQFF.

This clone was seen ten or more times. The gene calls are TRBV19 and TRBJ1-1; D perhaps matches TRBD1 (5 bases). This CDR3 has 16 amino acids. CDR1 is LNHDA and CDR2 is SQIVND in the germline V gene (reference sequence). V was shortened by 7 bases and J by 2 bases, with 20 bases between the two germline ends. In DNA form, the CDR3 reads TGTGCCAGTACCCATATTGGTGGCAGGACAAACACTGAAGCTTTCTTT. It specifies CASTHIGGRTNTEAFF.

V is TRBV19 and J is TRBJ1-5, with D tentatively TRBD1 (5 bases). The V end lost 7 bases, the J end lost 3 bases, and 13 bases lay between the germline ends. The germline gives CDR1 LNHDA, CDR2 SQIVND (reference sequence). CDR3 size: 14 residues. CDR3: CASKVGRDNQPQHF. Written as DNA, the CDR3 is TGTGCCAGTAAGGTGGGCAGGGACAATCAGCCCCAGCATTTT.

The chain has TRBV21-1 and TRBJ2-5; the DNA was not used to check the table's D call, TRBD2. TRBV21-1 is annotated as a pseudogene. CDR3 length: 16 amino acids. CDR3 amino acids: CASSKMASGREETQYF. The CDR3 DNA reads TGTGCCAGCAGCAAAATGGCTAGCGGGAGGGAAGAGACCCAGTACTTC.

The rearrangement links TRBV6-4 to TRBJ1-2, with D tentatively TRBD1 (6 bases). V was clipped by 4 bases and J by 1 base, with 13 bases between them. Germline values: CDR1 MRHNA, CDR2 SNTAGT. The CDR3 consists of 15 residues. This CDR3 reads CASSVPAGDNYGYTF. The CDR3 nucleotides read TGTGCCAGCAGTGTGCCGGCAGGGGATAACTATGGCTACACCTTC.

The chain uses TRBV18 and TRBJ2-5, with 7 bases aligning to TRBD1. The germline V gene has CDR1 KGHSH and CDR2 LQKENI. The V gene end was trimmed by 3 bases and the J gene end by 5 bases; junction bases not matched to a gene: 6. The CDR3 has 14 residues. The CDR3 region has the DNA TGTGCCAGCTCACCTCAGACAGGGTGGGAGACCCAGTACTTC. Encoded protein: CASSPQTGWETQYF.

V usage is TRBV7-2 and J usage is TRBJ2-3, with TRBD2 matching over 9 bases. Looked up from germline, CDR1 is SGHTA and CDR2 is FQGNSA. The CDR3 has 15 residues. Trimming at V came to 3 bases and at J to 5 bases, leaving 6 bases not matched to a gene. The CDR3 bases are TGTGCCAGCAGCTTTTATACTAGCGGGCGAGATACGCAGTATTTT. Amino acids: CASSFYTSGRDTQYF.